These 11 T cell receptor beta chains share one sample of origin, sequenced in a study of T cell responses to AZD1222 COVID-19 vaccine (dated by TCRdb to about 2021). The sample's time point, from its label and the paper: baseline before first vaccination. Libraries came from the immunoSEQ multiplex PCR assay. TCRdb stores this immuneACCESS table with in-frame sequences only. Part of the clones is absent; in the studies checked, under half of the shortfall reflects unresolved V genes, and no reason is known for the rest. Counted in this sample were roughly 97,000 clones; approximately 89% of them appeared once. Of the sample, around 9% falls within the top ten clones. The input for sequencing was peripheral blood, taken on day 0 of AZD1222 vaccination. These receptors were collected from an adult in good health.

The chain links TRBV5-1 to TRBJ2-1, with 9 bases that match TRBD2. Germline lookup yields CDR1 SGHRS and CDR2 YFSETQ. V trimming: 1 base; J trimming: 7 bases; junction bases outside the gene matches: 6. The CDR3 loop spans 15 amino acids. The CDR3 spells CASSLSASGANEQFF. The CDR3 bases are TGCGCCAGCAGCTTGTCGGCTAGCGGGGCGAATGAGCAGTTCTTC.

The CDR3 loop reads CASSRLIQGTGNTIYF. As DNA, the CDR3 is TGTGCCAGCTCACGACTTATACAGGGGACTGGAAACACCATATATTTT. The chain couples TRBV18 to TRBJ1-3, with 7 bases fitting TRBD1. The CDR3 is 16 amino acids. CDR1 KGHSH and CDR2 LQKENI come from the germline V gene. The V and J ends lost 4 bases and 2 bases, in that order; junction bases with no gene match: 8. Complete variable domain (other parts from reference TRBV18 and TRBJ1-3): NAGVMQNPRHLVRRRGQEARLRCSPMKGHSHVYWYRQLPEEGLKFMVYLQKENIIDESGMPKERFSAEFPKEGPSILRIQQVVRGDSAAYFCASSRLIQGTGNTIYFGEGSWLTVV.

This chain connects TRBV4-3 to TRBJ2-3; a weak D match, TRBD2 (7 bases). The CDR3 runs to 15 residues. V was clipped by 0 bases and J by 5 bases, with 12 bases between them. Germline V gene data show CDR1 as LGHNA and CDR2 as YSLEER. The CDR3 loop is CASSQEWGGLDTQYF. As DNA, the CDR3 is TGCGCCAGCAGCCAAGAGTGGGGGGGCCTAGATACGCAGTATTTT.

The rearrangement links TRBV11-2 to TRBJ2-1, with 7 bases aligning to TRBD2. CDR1 is SGHAT and CDR2 is FQNNGV in the germline V gene. The CDR3 loop spans 14 amino acids. J gave up 13 bases and V 0 bases, and 9 bases lay outside the gene matches. This chain's CDR3 is CASSLDGRADRQFF. CDR3 nucleotide sequence: TGTGCCAGCAGCTTAGATGGGAGGGCCGATCGACAGTTCTTC.

The chain carries TRBV7-9 and TRBJ1-5, with D possibly being TRBD1 (5 bases). The CDR3 spans 16 residues. V was cut by 4 bases and J by 2 bases, with 15 bases left in between. The germline CDR1 and CDR2 sequences are SEHNR and FQNEAQ (reference sequence). The CDR3 nucleotides read TGTGCCAGCAGCTCCCAGGGTTTTGAGGGCAATCAGCCCCAGCATTTT. Translated, it gives CASSSQGFEGNQPQHF. The full variable domain, its missing parts supplied by reference TRBV7-9 and TRBJ1-5, is DTGVSQNPRHKITKRGQNVTFRCDPISEHNRLYWYRQTLGQGPEFLTYFQNEAQLEKSRLLSDRFSAERPKGSFSTLEIQRTEQGDSAMYLCASSSQGFEGNQPQHFGDGTRLSIL.

This chain connects TRBV18 to TRBJ1-1; D is possibly TRBD1 (5 bases). Germline V gene sequence: CDR1 KGHSH, CDR2 LQKENI. Trimming removed 2 bases from V and 0 bases from J, with 10 bases in between. There are 15 residues in the CDR3. CDR3 loop: CASSPSRQLNTEAFF. The CDR3 nucleotides read TGTGCCAGCTCACCATCAAGACAGCTGAACACTGAAGCTTTCTTT. The entire variable domain, with the rest obtained from reference TRBV18 and TRBJ1-1, is as follows: NAGVMQNPRHLVRRRGQEARLRCSPMKGHSHVYWYRQLPEEGLKFMVYLQKENIIDESGMPKERFSAEFPKEGPSILRIQQVVRGDSAAYFCASSPSRQLNTEAFFGQGTRLTVV.

This chain uses TRBV10-2 with TRBJ2-7; 7 bases match TRBD1. Germline lookup yields CDR1 WSHSY and CDR2 SAAADI. The junction had 7 bases not matched to a gene; V was cut back by 10 bases and J by 1 base. The CDR3 has 13 amino acids. The DNA of the CDR3 is TGCGCCACAGGGGGTAGACTGTCCTACGAGCAGTACTTC. Translated: CATGGRLSYEQYF.

The chain is built from TRBV5-1 and TRBJ1-4; tentatively, D is TRBD1 (5 bases). Looked up from germline, CDR1 is SGHRS and CDR2 is YFSETQ. The CDR3 runs to 15 residues. Trimming stripped 1 base from V and 4 bases from J, with 11 bases between. DNA of the CDR3: TGCGCCAGCAGCTTGTGGGGGGGAGATAATGAAAAACTGTTTTTT. It translates to CASSLWGGDNEKLFF.

V and J are TRBV19 and TRBJ2-2; tentatively, D is TRBD1 (6 bases). CDR1 is LNHDA and CDR2 is SQIVND in the germline V gene (reference sequence). This CDR3 has 15 amino acids. Trimming left V 6 bases short and J 3 bases short, with 14 bases between. CDR3 coding DNA: TGTGCCAGTAGACCGGGACATACTTACACCGGGGAGCTGTTTTTT. Translation: CASRPGHTYTGELFF.

The V call is TRBV27, the J call TRBJ2-1, with 8 positions matching TRBD1. Looked up from germline, CDR1 is MNHEY and CDR2 is SMNVEV (reference sequence). The CDR3 is made up of 16 amino acids. The V segment lost 7 bases and the J segment 9 bases; nucleotides outside the gene matches: 17. CDR3 nucleotide sequence: TGTGCCAGCACTCAACCCGGGACAGGACCCCTCGGTGAGCAGTTCTTC. This codes for CASTQPGTGPLGEQFF.

The rearrangement uses TRBV28 and TRBJ2-2, with D possibly called TRBD1 or TRBD2 (6 bases each). Germline CDR1 is MDHEN and CDR2 is SYDVKM. V lost 5 bases, J lost 9 bases, and 13 bases lay in between. CDR3 length equals 13 residues. CDR3 region: CASSRGLLRELFF. The CDR3 DNA is TGTGCCAGCAGTCGGGGGCTTCTGAGGGAGCTGTTTTTT.